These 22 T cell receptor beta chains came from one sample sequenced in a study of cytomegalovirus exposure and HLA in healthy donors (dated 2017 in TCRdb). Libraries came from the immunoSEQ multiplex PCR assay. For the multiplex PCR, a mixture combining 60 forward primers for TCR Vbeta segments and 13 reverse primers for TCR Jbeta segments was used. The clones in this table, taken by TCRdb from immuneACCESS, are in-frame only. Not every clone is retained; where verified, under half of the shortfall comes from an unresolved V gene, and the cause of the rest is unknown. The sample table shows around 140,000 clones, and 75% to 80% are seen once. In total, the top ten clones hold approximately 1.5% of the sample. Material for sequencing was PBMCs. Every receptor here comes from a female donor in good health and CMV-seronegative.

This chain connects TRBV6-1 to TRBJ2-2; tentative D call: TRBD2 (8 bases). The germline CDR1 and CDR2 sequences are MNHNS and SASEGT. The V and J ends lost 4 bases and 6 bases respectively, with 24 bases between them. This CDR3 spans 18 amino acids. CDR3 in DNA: TGTGCCAGCAGTGTAACTCCAGGGGGACTAGGATACGCCGGGGAGCTGTTTTTT. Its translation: CASSVTPGGLGYAGELFF.

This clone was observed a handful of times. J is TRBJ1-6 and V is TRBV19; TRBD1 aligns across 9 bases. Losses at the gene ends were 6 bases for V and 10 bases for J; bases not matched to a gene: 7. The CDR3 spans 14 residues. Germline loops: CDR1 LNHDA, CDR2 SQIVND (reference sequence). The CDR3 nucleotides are TGTGCCAGTAGCGAAGGGACAGGGAAATCACCCCTCCACTTT. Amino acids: CASSEGTGKSPLHF.

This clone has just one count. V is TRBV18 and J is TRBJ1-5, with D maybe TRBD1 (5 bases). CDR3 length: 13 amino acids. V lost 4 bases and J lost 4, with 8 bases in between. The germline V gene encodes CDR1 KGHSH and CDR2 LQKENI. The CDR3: CASSRQGNQPQHF. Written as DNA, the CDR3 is TGTGCCAGCTCACGGCAGGGAAATCAGCCCCAGCATTTT.

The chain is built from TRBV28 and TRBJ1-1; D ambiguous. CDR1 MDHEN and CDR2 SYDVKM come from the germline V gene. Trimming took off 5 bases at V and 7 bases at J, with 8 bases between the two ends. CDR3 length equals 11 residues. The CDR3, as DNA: TGTGCCAGCAGTGGTCAGAATGAAGCTTTCTTT. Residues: CASSGQNEAFF.

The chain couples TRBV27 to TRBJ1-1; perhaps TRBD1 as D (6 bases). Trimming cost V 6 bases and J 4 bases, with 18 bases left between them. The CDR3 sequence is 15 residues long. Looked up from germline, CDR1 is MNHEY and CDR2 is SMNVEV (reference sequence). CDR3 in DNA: TGTGCCAGCAGATCCCCCCTAGGGGGATCCACTGAAGCTTTCTTT. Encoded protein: CASRSPLGGSTEAFF.

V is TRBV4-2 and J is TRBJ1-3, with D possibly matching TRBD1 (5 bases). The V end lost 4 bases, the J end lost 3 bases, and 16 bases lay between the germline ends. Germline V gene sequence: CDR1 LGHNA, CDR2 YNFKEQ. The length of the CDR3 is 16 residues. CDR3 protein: CASSPGVREDGNTIYF. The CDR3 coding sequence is TGTGCCAGCAGCCCTGGCGTCAGGGAGGATGGAAACACCATATATTTT.

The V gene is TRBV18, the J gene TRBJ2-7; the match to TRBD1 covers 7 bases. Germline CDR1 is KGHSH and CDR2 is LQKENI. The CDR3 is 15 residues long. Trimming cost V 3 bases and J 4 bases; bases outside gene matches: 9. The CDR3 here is CASSPIPTGQYEQYF. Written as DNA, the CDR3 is TGTGCCAGCTCACCGATACCGACAGGGCAGTACGAGCAGTACTTC.

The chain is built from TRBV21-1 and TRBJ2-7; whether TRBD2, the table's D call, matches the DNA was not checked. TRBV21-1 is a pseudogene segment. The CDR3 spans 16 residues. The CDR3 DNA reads TGTGCCAGCAGCAAAGGCAGTAAGAGGAGCTCCTACGAGCAGTACTTC. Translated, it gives CASSKGSKRSSYEQYF.

The CDR3: CASSPPGGGYNEQYF. CDR3 sequence (DNA): TGTGCCAGCTCACCTCCCGGGGGGGGGTACAACGAGCAGTACTTC. The chain uses TRBV18 and TRBJ2-7; TRBD2 aligns across 8 bases. V was clipped by 3 bases and J by 5 bases; unmatched bases: 9. CDR3 size: 15 residues. Germline loops: CDR1 KGHSH, CDR2 LQKENI. The full variable domain, completed using reference TRBV18 and TRBJ2-7, is NAGVMQNPRHLVRRRGQEARLRCSPMKGHSHVYWYRQLPEEGLKFMVYLQKENIIDESGMPKERFSAEFPKEGPSILRIQQVVRGDSAAYFCASSPPGGGYNEQYFGPGTRLTVT.

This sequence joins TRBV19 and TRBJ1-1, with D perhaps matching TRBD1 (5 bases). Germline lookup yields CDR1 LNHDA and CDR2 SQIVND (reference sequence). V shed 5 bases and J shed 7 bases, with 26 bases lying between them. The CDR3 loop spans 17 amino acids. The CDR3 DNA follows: TGTGCCAGTAGTTTATACCGGGACTGGGGCAGACAATGTGAAGCTTTCTTT. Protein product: CASSLYRDWGRQCEAFF.

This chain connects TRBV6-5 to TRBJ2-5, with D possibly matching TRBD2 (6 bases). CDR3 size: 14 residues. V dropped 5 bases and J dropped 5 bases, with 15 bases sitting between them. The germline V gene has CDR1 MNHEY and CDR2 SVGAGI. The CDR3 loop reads CASSPGQSGETQYF. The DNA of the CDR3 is TGTGCCAGCAGTCCAGGCCAAAGCGGGGAGACCCAGTACTTC.

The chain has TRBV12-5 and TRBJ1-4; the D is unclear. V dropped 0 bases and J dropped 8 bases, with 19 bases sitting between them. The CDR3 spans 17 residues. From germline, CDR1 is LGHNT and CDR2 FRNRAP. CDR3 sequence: CASGLVGVYEGEEKLFF. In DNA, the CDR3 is TGTGCTAGTGGTTTGGTTGGGGTCTATGAGGGTGAAGAAAAACTGTTTTTT.

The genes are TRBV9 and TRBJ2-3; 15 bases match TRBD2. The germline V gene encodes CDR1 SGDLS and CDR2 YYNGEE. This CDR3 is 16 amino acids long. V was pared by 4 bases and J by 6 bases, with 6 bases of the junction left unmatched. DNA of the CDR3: TGTGCCAGCAGCCCCTACGGGACTAGCGGGAGGGATACGCAGTATTTT. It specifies CASSPYGTSGRDTQYF. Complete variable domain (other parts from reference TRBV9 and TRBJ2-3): DSGVTQTPKHLITATGQRVTLRCSPRSGDLSVYWYQQSLDQGLQFLIQYYNGEERAKGNILERFSAQQFPDLHSELNLSSLELGDSALYFCASSPYGTSGRDTQYFGPGTRLTVL.

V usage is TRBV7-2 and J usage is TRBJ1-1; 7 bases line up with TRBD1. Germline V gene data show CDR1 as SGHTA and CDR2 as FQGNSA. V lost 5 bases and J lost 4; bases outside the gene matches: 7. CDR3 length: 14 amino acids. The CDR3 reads CASSQGTAFTEAFF. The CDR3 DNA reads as TGTGCCAGCAGCCAAGGGACAGCTTTCACTGAAGCTTTCTTT.

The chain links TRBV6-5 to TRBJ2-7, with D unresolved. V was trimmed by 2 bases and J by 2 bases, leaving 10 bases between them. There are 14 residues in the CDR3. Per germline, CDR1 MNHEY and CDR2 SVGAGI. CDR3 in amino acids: CASSYRLPAYEQYF. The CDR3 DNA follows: TGTGCCAGCAGTTACCGACTGCCCGCCTACGAGCAGTACTTC.

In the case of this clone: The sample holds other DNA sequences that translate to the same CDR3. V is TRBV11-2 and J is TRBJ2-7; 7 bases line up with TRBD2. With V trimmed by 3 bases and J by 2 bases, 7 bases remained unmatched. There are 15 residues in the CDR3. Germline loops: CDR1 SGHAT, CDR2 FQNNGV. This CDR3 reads CASSFYRGETYEQYF. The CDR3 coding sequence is TGTGCCAGCAGCTTTTACCGGGGGGAGACCTACGAGCAGTACTTC.

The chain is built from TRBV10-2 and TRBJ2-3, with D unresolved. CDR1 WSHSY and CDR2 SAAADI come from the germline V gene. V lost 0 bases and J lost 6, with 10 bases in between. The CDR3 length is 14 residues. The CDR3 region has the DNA TGCGCCAGCAGTGAGTCGCCCAGATGGGATACGCAGTATTTT. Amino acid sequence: CASSESPRWDTQYF.

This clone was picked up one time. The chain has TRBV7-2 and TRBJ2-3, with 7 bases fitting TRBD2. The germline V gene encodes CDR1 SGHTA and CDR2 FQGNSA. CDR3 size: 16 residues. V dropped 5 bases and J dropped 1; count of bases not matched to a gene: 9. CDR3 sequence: CASSGRGGGGTDTQYF. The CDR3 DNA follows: TGTGCCAGCAGCGGTAGGGGCGGGGGTGGCACAGATACGCAGTATTTT.

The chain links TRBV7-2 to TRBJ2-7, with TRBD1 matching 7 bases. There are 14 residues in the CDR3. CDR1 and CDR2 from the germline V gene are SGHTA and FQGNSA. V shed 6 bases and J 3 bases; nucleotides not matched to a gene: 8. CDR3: CASRSPGTDYEQYF. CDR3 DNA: TGTGCCAGCAGATCGCCCGGGACAGACTACGAGCAGTACTTC.

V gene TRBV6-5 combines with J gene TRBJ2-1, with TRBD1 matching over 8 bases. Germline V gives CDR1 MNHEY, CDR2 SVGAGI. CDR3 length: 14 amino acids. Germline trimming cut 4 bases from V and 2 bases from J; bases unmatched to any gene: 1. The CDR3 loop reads CASSSGQAYNEQFF. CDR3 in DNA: TGTGCCAGCAGTTCGGGACAGGCCTACAATGAGCAGTTCTTC.

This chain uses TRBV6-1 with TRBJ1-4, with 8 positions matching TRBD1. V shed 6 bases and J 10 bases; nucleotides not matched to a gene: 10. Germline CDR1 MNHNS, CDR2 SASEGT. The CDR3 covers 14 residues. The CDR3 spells CASSRTGPPGKLFF. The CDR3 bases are TGTGCCAGCAGCCGGACAGGGCCACCGGGAAAACTGTTTTTT.

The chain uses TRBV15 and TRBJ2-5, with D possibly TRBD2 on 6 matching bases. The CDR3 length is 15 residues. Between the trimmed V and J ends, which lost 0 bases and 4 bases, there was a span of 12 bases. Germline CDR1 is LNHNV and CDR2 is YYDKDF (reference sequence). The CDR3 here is CATSRDRRGRETQYF. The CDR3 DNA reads TGTGCCACCAGCAGAGATAGGCGGGGCCGAGAGACCCAGTACTTC.